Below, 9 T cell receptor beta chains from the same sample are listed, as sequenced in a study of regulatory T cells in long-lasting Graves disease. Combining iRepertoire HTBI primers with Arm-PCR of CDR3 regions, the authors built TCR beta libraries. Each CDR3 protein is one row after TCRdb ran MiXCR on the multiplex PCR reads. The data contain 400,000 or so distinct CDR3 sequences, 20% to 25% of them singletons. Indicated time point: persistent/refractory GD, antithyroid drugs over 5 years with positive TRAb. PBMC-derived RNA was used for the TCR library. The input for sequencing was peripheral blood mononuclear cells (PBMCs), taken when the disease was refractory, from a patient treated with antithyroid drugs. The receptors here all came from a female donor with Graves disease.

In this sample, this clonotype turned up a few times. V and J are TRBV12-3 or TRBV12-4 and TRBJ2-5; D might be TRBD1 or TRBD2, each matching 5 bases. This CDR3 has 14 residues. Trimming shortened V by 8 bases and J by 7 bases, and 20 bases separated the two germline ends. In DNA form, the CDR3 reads TGTGCCAGCTCACCCGGGACCGCCTCGGGGACCCAGTACTTC. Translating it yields CASSPGTASGTQYF.

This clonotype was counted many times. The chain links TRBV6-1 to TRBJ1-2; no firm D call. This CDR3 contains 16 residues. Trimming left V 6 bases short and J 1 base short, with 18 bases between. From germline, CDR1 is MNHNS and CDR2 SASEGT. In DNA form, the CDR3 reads TGTGCCAGCAGCAAGATTTTGACCGGGGTTAACTATGGCTACACCTTC. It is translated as CASSKILTGVNYGYTF.

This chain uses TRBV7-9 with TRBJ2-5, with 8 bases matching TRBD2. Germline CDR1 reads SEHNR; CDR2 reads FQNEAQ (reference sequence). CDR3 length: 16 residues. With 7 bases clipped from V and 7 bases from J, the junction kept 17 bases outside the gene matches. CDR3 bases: TGTGCCAGCACCCTTTGGAGCGGGAGCCCTTCCAGGACCCAGTACTTC. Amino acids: CASTLWSGSPSRTQYF.

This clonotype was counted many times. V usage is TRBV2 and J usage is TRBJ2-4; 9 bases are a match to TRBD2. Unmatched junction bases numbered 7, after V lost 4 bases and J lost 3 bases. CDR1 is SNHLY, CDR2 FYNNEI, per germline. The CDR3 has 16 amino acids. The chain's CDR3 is CASSGGGRAGKNIQYF. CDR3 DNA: TGTGCCAGCAGTGGGGGCGGGAGGGCCGGCAAAAACATTCAGTACTTC.

CDR3 coding DNA: TGTGCCAGCACCACAGGTTTCGGCGCTGAAGCTTTCTTT. This gives the protein CASTTGFGAEAFF. The chain combines TRBV7-3 with TRBJ1-1; the D gene is possibly TRBD1 (5 bases). The germline V and J ends were trimmed by 7 bases and 6 bases, with 15 bases remaining between them. This CDR3 has 13 amino acids. In germline, CDR1 is SGHTA, CDR2 FQGTGA.

The CDR3 sequence is CASSLAGVGRSYEQYF. CDR3 DNA: TGCGCCAGCAGCTTGGCCGGGGTTGGAAGAAGCTACGAGCAGTACTTC. The chain has TRBV5-1 and TRBJ2-7, with D perhaps TRBD2 (5 bases). The germline V gene encodes CDR1 SGHRS and CDR2 YFSETQ. This CDR3 has 16 residues. The V gene lost 0 bases and the J gene lost 3 bases, with 16 bases spanning the gap. Drawing the rest from reference TRBV5-1 and TRBJ2-7, the complete variable domain is KAGVTQTPRYLIKTRGQQVTLSCSPISGHRSVSWYQQTPGQGLQFLFEYFSETQRNKGNFPGRFSGRQFSNSRSEMNVSTLELGDSALYLCASSLAGVGRSYEQYFGPGTRLTVT.

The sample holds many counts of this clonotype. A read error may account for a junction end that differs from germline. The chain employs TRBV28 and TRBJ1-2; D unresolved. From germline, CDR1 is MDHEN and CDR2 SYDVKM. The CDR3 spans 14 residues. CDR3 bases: TGTGCCAGCAGTGTATGGGAGTCAATCTATGGCTACACCTTC. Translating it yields CASSVWESIYGYTF.

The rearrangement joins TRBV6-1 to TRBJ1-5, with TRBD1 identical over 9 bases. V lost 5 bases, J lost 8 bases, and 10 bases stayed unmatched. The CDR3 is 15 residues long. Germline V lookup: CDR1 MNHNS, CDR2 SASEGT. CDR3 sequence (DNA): TGTGCCAGCAGTACAATCGGACAGGGGAATAAGCCCCAGCATTTT. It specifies CASSTIGQGNKPQHF.

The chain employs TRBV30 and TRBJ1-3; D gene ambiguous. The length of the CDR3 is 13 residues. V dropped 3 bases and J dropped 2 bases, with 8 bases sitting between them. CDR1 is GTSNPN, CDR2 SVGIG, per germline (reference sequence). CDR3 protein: CAWRKVAGNTIYF. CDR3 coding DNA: TGTGCCTGGAGGAAGGTCGCTGGAAACACCATATATTTT.